This TCR beta chain came from a study of molecular identifiers for immune sequencing clone quantification. Study-wide results and limits: Effector cells had over 98% of their molecules in clones above 20 RNA copies, while naive cells had under 1%.

Using 10%, 30% or 50% RNA, naive CD8 libraries were derived from about 21,000 to 970,000 sorted cells. Via MiXCR, TCRdb re-called the PCR reads, giving one row per CDR3 protein. The table records around 480,000 distinct CDR3 sequences, roughly 24% of them present only once. CDR3 length equals 15 residues. Trimming took off 1 base at V and 4 bases at J, with 14 bases between the two ends. CDR1 and CDR2 from the germline V gene are LGHNA and YNFKEQ. This clonotype was observed at least ten times. Antigen specificity is unknown. Sequences were obtained from naive CD8+ T cells from blood, with Jurkat cell RNA spiked in. Subset indicated: FACS-sorted CD8+CD4-CCR7+CD45RA+ naive T cells. The sequence came from a human donor in good health. Some libraries in this study had Jurkat cell RNA spiked in. The chain uses TRBV4-2 and TRBJ2-7; either TRBD1 or TRBD2 may supply D (6 bases each). DNA of the CDR3: TGTGCCAGCAGCCAAGGTCGGGGGCCGGGATACGAGCAGTACTTC. Translated, it gives CASSQGRGPGYEQYF.